The subject of this entry is one T cell receptor beta chain. It lacks a known antigen. Qualities for individual bases were not recorded, and no much larger clone is one base off. Each donor gave one peripheral blood draw, roughly 110 mL on average, collected into heparinised tubes. A BD FACSAria II was used to sort naive, central memory, regulatory and stem cell-like memory CD4+ T cells with a panel that included CD45RO, CCR7, CD25, CD127, CD95 and CD27. All sorted populations exceeded 98% purity. PBMCs were isolated immediately by Lymphoprep density gradient centrifugation and stained directly without culture. To minimize batch effects, samples were stained and sorted in pairs, one healthy donor with one patient per experiment. The entire isolated RNA was reverse transcribed using the High Capacity cDNA Reverse Transcription Kit, and thus expressed TCRB transcripts were sequenced. Naive, central memory and regulatory T cell samples underwent deep immunoSEQ sequencing, averaging about 3.57 million total reads per sample. After sorted cells were lysed in RLT buffer, RNA was extracted with DNase-treated RNeasy Micro or Mini kits, with the choice depending on cell number. To prevent cross-contamination, every cell subset was processed on its own, while patient and healthy donor samples were processed together. TCRB sequences were amplified from cDNA with the immunoSEQ multiplex PCR, producing 87-bp fragments spanning the CDR3 region. Sequencing of the amplicons was performed on the Illumina HiSeq platform. Under the source paper's analysis protocol: PCR bias was corrected computationally using synthetic template baselines, and reads within Hamming distance 2 were collapsed, with unmergeable singletons discarded. By aligning reads against IMGT, V, D and J genes, CDR3 length, and insertions or deletions at six rearrangement sites were assigned. Within each subset, clonotype counts were normalized to the number of sorted cells before true diversity and Gini coefficients were calculated with the tcR R package. Repertoire sharing was quantified using the overlap coefficient calculated on TCRB nucleotide sequences. TCRdb provides this immuneACCESS table in a form limited to in-frame rearrangements. Some clones are lacking; in checked studies, under half of them reflect an unresolved V gene, and why the rest are absent is not known. V and J calls and clone size are those listed in that table; D and trimming were worked out from the DNA. Across this sample there are over 25,000 clones, with around three fifths seen only once. The top ten clones comprise approximately 1.5% of the sample.

This sample is drawn from a study of beta chain features in type 1 diabetes (dated by TCRdb to the late 2010s). Notes on the research overall: Mean age, gender distribution, total cell number and subset yield were not different between patients and healthy donors. A total of 100 million to 140 million sorted cells were examined across all samples, and the number of cells per subset was strongly correlated with RNA yield. The study compared TCRB repertoires of sorted circulating CD4+ T cell subsets between recently diagnosed type 1 diabetes patients and matched healthy donors. Whereas all 30 or so donors provided naive and central memory subsets, regulatory and stem cell-like memory subsets were isolated from just 8 patients and roughly eight healthy donors. Broader findings and caveats from the paper: At VDJ recombination sites, type 1 diabetes patients had fewer insertions and more deleted nucleotides, which implies abnormalities in thymic rearrangement. Shorter templates might be favored by PCR, yet because patient and control samples were amplified and corrected together, any such skew would affect both groups equally. In all four CD4+ subsets, TCRB CDR3 length was moderately but significantly shorter in type 1 diabetes patients. Naive, central memory and regulatory TCRB repertoires appeared to be more similar among patients than among healthy donors. HLA sub-analyses involved small numbers of individuals, so any influence of HLA type on TCRB rearrangement remained unresolved. Sequencing cDNA rather than genomic DNA could over-represent highly expressing activated cells, although activation and CD3 levels did not differ between groups.

Trimming costs V 5 bases and J 9 bases, and their ends lie 21 bases apart. Taken from cysteine to phenylalanine, the CDR3 has 15 residues. Here the CDR3 DNA is all that survives: 45 bases in frame from base 1. Based on the germline V gene (reference sequence), the CDR1 and CDR2 sequences are SEHNR and FQNEAQ. The sample consisted of Tregs from blood. Sample cell subset or site, as interpreted from the label and publication: regulatory CD4+ T cells. The receptor chain draws on TRBV7-9 and TRBJ2-3; TRBD1 is possibly the D segment (6 matching bases). The sequence came from a young woman with type 1 diabetes. The nucleotide sequence is given as TGTGCCAGCAGCAGTCCCGGGACACTGACTGGGACGCAGTATTTT. It encodes CASSSPGTLTGTQYF.